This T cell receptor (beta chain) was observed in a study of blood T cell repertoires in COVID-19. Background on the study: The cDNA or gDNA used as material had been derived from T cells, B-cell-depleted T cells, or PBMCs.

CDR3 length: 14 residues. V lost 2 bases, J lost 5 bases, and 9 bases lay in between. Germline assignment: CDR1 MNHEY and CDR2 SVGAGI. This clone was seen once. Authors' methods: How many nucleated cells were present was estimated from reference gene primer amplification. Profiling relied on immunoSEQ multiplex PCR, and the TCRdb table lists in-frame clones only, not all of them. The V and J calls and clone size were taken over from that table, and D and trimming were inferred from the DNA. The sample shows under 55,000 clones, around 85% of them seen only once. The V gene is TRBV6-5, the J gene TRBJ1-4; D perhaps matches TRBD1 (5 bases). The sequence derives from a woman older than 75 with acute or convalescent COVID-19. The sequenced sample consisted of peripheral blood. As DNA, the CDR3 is TGTGCCAGCAGTTACGACAGCGACAATGAAAAACTGTTTTTT. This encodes CASSYDSDNEKLFF.